Each of the 28 T cell receptor beta chains below was sequenced from the same sample in a study of blood T cell repertoires in COVID-19. Sequencing was performed with immunoSEQ multiplex PCR; in TCRdb, only in-frame clones are kept and a portion is missing. The data show 120,000 to 150,000 clones, around 83% seen once. The sample was peripheral blood. These receptors all come from a man aged 25 to 40 with COVID-19, enrolled during active disease.

The CDR3 sequence is CASSTGQVSYNEQFF. CDR3 sequence (DNA): TGTGCCAGCAGCACGGGACAGGTCTCCTACAATGAGCAGTTCTTC. V and J are TRBV5-8 and TRBJ2-1, with 8 positions matching TRBD1. The CDR3 consists of 15 residues. The germline V gene has CDR1 SGHTS and CDR2 YDEGEE. The J segment lost 0 bases and the V segment lost 4 bases, leaving 3 bases of the junction unmatched.

The V call is TRBV30, the J call TRBJ1-1, with D unclear. This CDR3 contains 14 residues. V was shortened by 3 bases and J by 8 bases, with 19 bases between the two germline ends. Germline V gene data show CDR1 as GTSNPN and CDR2 as SVGIG (reference sequence). CDR3 protein: CAWRYAPGLVEAFF. Here the CDR3 DNA reads TGTGCCTGGAGGTACGCGCCGGGTCTGGTGGAAGCTTTCTTT.

V gene TRBV5-4 combines with J gene TRBJ1-1; TRBD1 might be the D (5 bases). V was shortened by 3 bases and J by 8 bases, with 14 bases between the two germline ends. CDR3 length: 13 amino acids. The V gene's germline CDR1 is SGHNT and CDR2 YYREEE (reference sequence). The CDR3 reads CASSSPRQNEAFF. CDR3 DNA sequence: TGTGCCAGCAGCTCCCCAAGACAGAACGAAGCTTTCTTT.

J is TRBJ1-5 and V is TRBV16; a weak D match, TRBD1 (5 bases). The CDR3 spans 15 residues. Trimming cost V 0 bases and J 4 bases, with 10 bases left between them. The germline V gene encodes CDR1 KGHSY and CDR2 FQNENV. The chain's CDR3 is CASSQSRTRNQPQHF. The DNA of the CDR3 is TGTGCCAGCAGCCAATCGAGGACACGAAATCAGCCCCAGCATTTT.

The chain joins TRBV10-3 to TRBJ2-2; D gene uncertain. V gave up 7 bases and J gave up 4 bases, with 16 bases separating them. The germline CDR1 and CDR2 sequences are ENHRY and SYGVKD. The CDR3 runs 15 residues. Written as DNA, the CDR3 is TGTGCCATCACGCCCGAGGTTACCCTCACCGGGGAGCTGTTTTTT. Its translation is CAITPEVTLTGELFF.

About this clone: The same CDR3 arises from other DNA sequences in this sample as well. V gene TRBV6-5 combines with J gene TRBJ1-3; maybe TRBD1 (5 bases). The germline CDR1 and CDR2 sequences are MNHEY and SVGAGI. This CDR3 spans 14 amino acids. V lost 4 bases, J lost 2 bases, and 9 bases lay in between. The CDR3 DNA reads TGTGCCAGCAGTTCGACGGGGGCTGGAAACACCATATATTTT. Encoded protein: CASSSTGAGNTIYF.

The chain employs TRBV2 and TRBJ2-7; 14 positions agree with TRBD2. The CDR3 is made up of 16 amino acids. V lost 6 bases to trimming and J lost 0 bases; unmatched junction nucleotides: 4. Per germline, CDR1 SNHLY and CDR2 FYNNEI. Here the CDR3 reads CASSAGLAGGSYEQYF. In DNA, the CDR3 is TGTGCCAGCAGCGCCGGACTAGCGGGAGGCTCCTACGAGCAGTACTTC.

This rearrangement joins TRBV6-4 to TRBJ2-6, with no clear D. V dropped 7 bases and J dropped 0 bases, with 10 bases sitting between them. The CDR3 loop spans 15 amino acids. Germline CDR1 and CDR2: MRHNA and SNTAGT. CDR3 DNA sequence: TGTGCCAGCACCCAGTGGGCCTCTGGGGCCAACGTCCTGACTTTC. It is translated as CASTQWASGANVLTF.

In nucleotides, the CDR3 is TGTGCCAGCAGTGAATATGGGACAACCACCGGGGAGCTGTTTTTT. It yields the protein CASSEYGTTTGELFF. V is TRBV25-1 and J is TRBJ2-2; possibly TRBD1 for D (6 bases). V lost 0 bases and J lost 4, with 9 bases in between. Germline CDR1 reads MGHDK; CDR2 reads SYGVNS. This CDR3 region has 15 residues.

The chain uses TRBV2 and TRBJ2-3; D is possibly TRBD2 (6 bases). Germline V gives CDR1 SNHLY, CDR2 FYNNEI. V was shortened by 6 bases and J by 1 base, with 14 bases between the two germline ends. This CDR3 contains 15 residues. CDR3 protein: CASRAASGGTDTQYF. In DNA, the CDR3 is TGTGCCAGCAGGGCCGCTTCGGGGGGCACAGATACGCAGTATTTT.

This clone is a singleton in its sample. J is TRBJ2-7 and V is TRBV27, with TRBD1 as a possible D gene (5 bases). V was pared by 5 bases and J by 2 bases, with 10 bases between. This CDR3 has 13 residues. CDR1 MNHEY and CDR2 SMNVEV come from the germline V gene (reference sequence). The CDR3 DNA follows: TGTGCCAGCAGTCTCAGGACAACCTACGAGCAGTACTTC. The encoded protein is CASSLRTTYEQYF.

The V and J genes are TRBV10-3 and TRBJ1-6, with a weak D call TRBD1 (5 bases). CDR1 is ENHRY, CDR2 SYGVKD, per germline. This CDR3 region has 15 residues. The germline V and J ends were trimmed by 0 bases and 7 bases, with 10 bases remaining between them. The CDR3 DNA sequence: TGTGCCATCAGTGAGTCGAGACAGAAGAATTCACCCCTCCACTTT. The encoded protein is CAISESRQKNSPLHF.

V usage is TRBV3-1 (or the pseudogene TRBV3-2) and J usage is TRBJ1-1; possibly TRBD1 for D (6 bases). Germline CDR1 and CDR2: LGHDT and YNNKEL (reference sequence). CDR3 length equals 18 residues. The V gene lost 4 bases and the J gene lost 4 bases, with 25 bases spanning the gap. This CDR3 reads CASSPGTQPLSGGTEAFF. Written as DNA, the CDR3 is TGTGCCAGCAGCCCAGGGACACAGCCCCTTTCGGGTGGCACTGAAGCTTTCTTT.

CDR3 residues: CASRTSRPGQGTEAFF. DNA for the CDR3: TGTGCCAGCAGGACATCCCGGCCGGGACAGGGCACTGAAGCTTTCTTT. This chain connects TRBV28 to TRBJ1-1; 9 bases agree with TRBD1. J gave up 4 bases and V 6 bases, and 12 bases lay outside the gene matches. From germline, CDR1 is MDHEN and CDR2 SYDVKM. The CDR3 has 16 residues.

The chain recombines TRBV28 with TRBJ1-1; TRBD1 aligns across 8 bases. J gave up 3 bases and V 5 bases, and 8 bases lay outside the gene matches. CDR3 length: 15 residues. Looked up from germline, CDR1 is MDHEN and CDR2 is SYDVKM. The CDR3 is CASSPILTGDTEAFF. The CDR3 DNA follows: TGTGCCAGCAGTCCTATCCTGACAGGGGACACTGAAGCTTTCTTT.

This chain uses TRBV19 with TRBJ1-2, with 7 nucleotides matching TRBD1. The CDR3 covers 13 residues. The V gene end was trimmed by 6 bases and the J gene end by 3 bases; junction bases not matched to a gene: 4. The V gene's germline CDR1 is LNHDA and CDR2 SQIVND (reference sequence). The CDR3 coding sequence is TGTGCCAGTAGGGGACAGTCTGACTATGGCTACACCTTC. As protein: CASRGQSDYGYTF.

This clone was counted only a few times. The gene calls are TRBV11-3 and TRBJ2-2, with D perhaps matching TRBD1 (5 bases). CDR3 length: 15 amino acids. Germline-derived CDR1 and CDR2 are SGHNT and YENEEA. The germline V and J ends were trimmed by 0 bases and 6 bases, with 11 bases remaining between them. Here the CDR3 reads CASSLEGQVSGELFF. For the CDR3, the DNA is TGTGCCAGCAGCTTAGAGGGGCAGGTGTCCGGGGAGCTGTTTTTT.

The chain uses TRBV2 and TRBJ1-2, with a possible D match to TRBD1 (6 bases). The CDR3 runs 13 residues. Germline-derived CDR1 and CDR2 are SNHLY and FYNNEI. With 6 bases removed from V and 2 bases from J, the gap between germline ends came to 10 bases. The CDR3 nucleotides are TGTGCCAGCAGGAGGACAGCGAACTATGGCTACACCTTC. Its translation is CASRRTANYGYTF. The complete variable domain, with remaining parts taken from reference TRBV2 and TRBJ1-2, reads EPEVTQTPSHQVTQMGQEVILRCVPISNHLYFYWYRQILGQKVEFLVSFYNNEISEKSEIFDDQFSVERPDGSNFTLKIRSTKLEDSAMYFCASRRTANYGYTFGSGTRLTVV.

This chain uses TRBV19 with TRBJ1-6; D not resolved. V lost 0 bases and J 9 bases, leaving 3 bases between the germline ends. The CDR3 is made up of 12 amino acids. The germline gives CDR1 LNHDA, CDR2 SQIVND (reference sequence). For the CDR3, the DNA is TGTGCCAGTAGTATAGACGGTTCACCCCTCCACTTT. It specifies CASSIDGSPLHF.

This clone was seen a handful of times. V and J are TRBV19 and TRBJ2-5; tentatively, D is TRBD2 (6 bases). There are 15 residues in the CDR3. Per germline, CDR1 LNHDA and CDR2 SQIVND (reference sequence). Trimming took off 1 base at V and 5 bases at J, with 14 bases between the two ends. The CDR3 loop reads CASSIAGVEGETQYF. Written as DNA, the CDR3 is TGTGCCAGTAGTATAGCTGGGGTGGAGGGGGAGACCCAGTACTTC. Drawing the rest from reference TRBV19 and TRBJ2-5, the complete variable domain is DGGITQSPKYLFRKEGQNVTLSCEQNLNHDAMYWYRQDPGQGLRLIYYSQIVNDFQKGDIAEGYSVSREKKESFPLTVTSAQKNPTAFYLCASSIAGVEGETQYFGPGTRLLVL.

The rearrangement uses TRBV5-1 and TRBJ2-3; D is ambiguous. Germline V gene sequence: CDR1 SGHRS, CDR2 YFSETQ. The V gene lost 0 bases and the J gene lost 2 bases, with 16 bases spanning the gap. This CDR3 comprises 17 residues. CDR3 residues: CASSLASVRTATDTQYF. In DNA form, the CDR3 reads TGCGCCAGCAGCTTGGCATCGGTCCGCACAGCCACAGATACGCAGTATTTT. The full variable domain, its missing parts supplied by reference TRBV5-1 and TRBJ2-3, is KAGVTQTPRYLIKTRGQQVTLSCSPISGHRSVSWYQQTPGQGLQFLFEYFSETQRNKGNFPGRFSGRQFSNSRSEMNVSTLELGDSALYLCASSLASVRTATDTQYFGPGTRLTVL.

The CDR3 reads CASSLGTSGPTDTQYF. The CDR3, as DNA: TGTGCCAGCAGCTTAGGGACTAGCGGACCCACAGATACGCAGTATTTT. This sequence joins TRBV7-3 and TRBJ2-3, with 11 bases aligning to TRBD2. The germline V gene has CDR1 SGHTA and CDR2 FQGTGA. The CDR3 extends over 16 amino acids. V trimming: 2 bases; J trimming: 2 bases; junction bases outside the gene matches: 3.

The chain has TRBV18 and TRBJ2-2; a possible D gene is TRBD1 (7 bases). Germline CDR1 and CDR2: KGHSH and LQKENI. CDR3 length equals 15 residues. V was trimmed by 6 bases and J by 5 bases, leaving 16 bases between them. CDR3 amino acids: CASSSMGGQTGELFF. The CDR3 bases are TGTGCCAGCTCGTCTATGGGGGGACAGACCGGGGAGCTGTTTTTT.

The chain is built from TRBV7-9 and TRBJ1-1, with 8 bases that match TRBD1. Germline V gene data show CDR1 as SEHNR and CDR2 as FQNEAQ (reference sequence). The CDR3 is 15 amino acids. V lost 0 bases to trimming and J lost 4 bases; unmatched junction nucleotides: 4. CDR3 protein: CASSLAQGAGTEAFF. The CDR3 DNA is TGTGCCAGCAGCTTAGCGCAGGGGGCTGGCACTGAAGCTTTCTTT.

The chain combines TRBV23-1 with TRBJ1-2; possible D gene TRBD1, 5 bases. TRBV23-1 is classed as an ORF, of uncertain function. The CDR3 has 15 amino acids. Trimming left V 0 bases short and J 5 bases short, with 13 bases between. CDR3 DNA: TGCGCCAGCAGTCAATCTCAGGGCCGTCAATATGGCTACACCTTC. It encodes CASSQSQGRQYGYTF.

This chain joins TRBV30 and TRBJ2-5; 7 nucleotides match TRBD2. The CDR3 length is 13 residues. The trim removed 5 bases at V and 5 bases at J, leaving 8 bases unmatched. Germline V CDR1 and CDR2: GTSNPN, SVGIG (reference sequence). CDR3 protein: CAWVSGASETQYF. In nucleotides, the CDR3 is TGTGCCTGGGTAAGCGGGGCCTCGGAGACCCAGTACTTC.

This clone has only a few counts. V and J are TRBV10-1 and TRBJ2-7, with D maybe TRBD1 (5 bases). The germline gives CDR1 WNHNN, CDR2 SYGVQD (reference sequence). Trimming pared 6 bases from V and 2 bases from J, leaving 5 bases between. CDR3 size: 11 residues. This CDR3 is CASRDTYEQYF. In DNA form, the CDR3 reads TGCGCCAGCAGGGACACCTACGAGCAGTACTTC.

This clone was observed once. The chain couples TRBV6-5 to TRBJ2-7, with a weak D call TRBD2 (6 bases). Trimming pared 9 bases from V and 7 bases from J, leaving 13 bases between. CDR1 is MNHEY and CDR2 is SVGAGI in the germline V gene. This CDR3 spans 11 amino acids. Here the CDR3 DNA reads TGTGCCAGTAGCGGCCCTGTGGAGCAGTACTTC. Amino acids: CASSGPVEQYF.